These 14 T cell receptor beta chains originate from one sample sequenced in a study of Ad26.COV2.S vaccination and SARS-CoV-2 variants. Sequencing used immunoSEQ multiplex PCR; TCRdb keeps in-frame clones, though not all of them. The table records about 370,000 clones, about 88% of them present only once. Treatment indicated: approximately 18 received Ad26.COV2.S at low or high dose, single or two shots; 5 received placebo; per-sample allocation not given. The samples date from day 63 after the first vaccine or placebo injection. Sequencing used peripheral blood, obtained in a trial of Ad26.COV2.S vaccine versus placebo. The receptors shown here come from a person between 18 and 59 years old who received the Ad26.COV2.S COVID-19 vaccine or a placebo.

V usage is TRBV6-5 and J usage is TRBJ2-7; 7 bases fit TRBD1. Per germline, CDR1 MNHEY and CDR2 SVGAGI. This CDR3 has 15 amino acids. With 5 bases clipped from V and 1 base from J, the junction kept 8 bases outside the gene matches. This CDR3 reads CASSTTRDSSYEQYF. The CDR3 DNA reads as TGTGCCAGCAGTACAACCCGGGACAGTTCCTACGAGCAGTACTTC.

The chain carries TRBV12-5 and TRBJ1-4, with D maybe TRBD1 (5 bases). V lost 0 bases, J lost 5 bases, and 13 bases lay in between. The germline CDR1 and CDR2 sequences are LGHNT and FRNRAP. This CDR3 has 16 residues. The CDR3 sequence is CASGLVLGGENEKLFF. The CDR3 DNA follows: TGTGCTAGTGGTTTGGTACTCGGGGGAGAGAATGAAAAACTGTTTTTT.

This clone has just one count. The genes are TRBV5-1 and TRBJ1-2, with D possibly TRBD1 on 6 matching bases. Trimming shortened V by 3 bases and J by 3 bases, and 15 bases separated the two germline ends. CDR3 length equals 15 residues. Germline CDR1 reads SGHRS; CDR2 reads YFSETQ. The DNA of the CDR3 is TGCGCCAGCAGCTCCTACAGGGTAGGGGACTATGGCTACACCTTC. This encodes CASSSYRVGDYGYTF.

Turning to this clone: Other DNA sequences in this specimen translate into the identical CDR3. The chain has TRBV3-1 (or the pseudogene TRBV3-2) and TRBJ2-7; no reliable D call. This CDR3 has 11 residues. Per the germline V gene, CDR1 is LGHDT and CDR2 is YNNKEL (reference sequence). Trimming took 4 bases from V and 3 from J, leaving 4 bases between them. The CDR3 is CASSLLYEQYF. CDR3 sequence (DNA): TGTGCCAGCAGCCTTCTCTACGAGCAGTACTTC.

The rearrangement joins TRBV7-8 to TRBJ1-1; D remains unclear. This CDR3 has 16 residues. V was pared by 0 bases and J by 1 base, with 12 bases between. Germline CDR1 is SGHVS and CDR2 is FQNEAQ. CDR3 sequence: CASSLAEGVGNTEAFF. In nucleotides, the CDR3 is TGTGCCAGCAGCTTAGCGGAAGGAGTGGGGAACACTGAAGCTTTCTTT.

The chain joins TRBV5-1 to TRBJ2-3; no reliable D call. The CDR3 is 11 amino acids. Germline V gives CDR1 SGHRS, CDR2 YFSETQ. Trimming removed 3 bases at V and 6 bases at J, with 5 bases between. CDR3 residues: CASSYFDTQYF. The DNA of the CDR3 is TGCGCCAGCAGCTACTTCGATACGCAGTATTTT.

V is TRBV4-1 and J is TRBJ1-4, with unresolved D. Germline CDR1 MGHRA, CDR2 YSYEKL. Trimming took 0 bases from V and 8 from J, leaving 13 bases between them. The CDR3 length is 15 residues. The CDR3: CASSQDPGRREKLFF. The CDR3 DNA reads TGCGCCAGCAGCCAAGATCCTGGCCGACGGGAAAAACTGTTTTTT.

The V and J genes are TRBV20-1 and TRBJ2-7, with unresolved D. This CDR3 comprises 11 residues. CDR1 and CDR2 (germline): DFQATT, SNEGSKA (reference sequence). V lost 3 bases to trimming and J lost 9 bases, with 12 bases between them. The CDR3: CSASSINGQYF. The CDR3 coding sequence is TGCAGTGCTAGTTCGATTAACGGGCAGTACTTC.

The chain is built from TRBV7-2 and TRBJ1-6; D is uncertain. The V end lost 5 bases, the J end lost 4 bases, and 6 bases lay between the germline ends. The CDR3 is made up of 13 amino acids. Germline CDR1 and CDR2: SGHTA and FQGNSA. The CDR3 sequence: CASSLIYNSPLHF. CDR3 DNA sequence: TGTGCCAGCAGCCTGATTTATAATTCACCCCTCCACTTT.

J is TRBJ1-5 and V is TRBV6-1, with no clear D. The V gene lost 2 bases and the J gene lost 4 bases, with 15 bases spanning the gap. The CDR3 totals 16 residues. Looked up from germline, CDR1 is MNHNS and CDR2 is SASEGT. The CDR3 loop is CASSERGGNLNQPQHF. The CDR3 nucleotides read TGTGCCAGCAGTGAACGAGGCGGGAATCTTAATCAGCCCCAGCATTTT.

Written as DNA, the CDR3 is TGTGCCAGCAGCCTGTCAGACGATACGCAGTATTTT. Protein sequence: CASSLSDDTQYF. The chain joins TRBV7-9 to TRBJ2-3; D gene ambiguous. The germline CDR1 and CDR2 sequences are SEHNR and FQNEAQ (reference sequence). Trimming removed 5 bases from V and 6 bases from J, with 9 bases in between. This CDR3 is built from 12 residues. Filled out from reference TRBV7-9 and TRBJ2-3, the complete variable domain reads DTGVSQNPRHKITKRGQNVTFRCDPISEHNRLYWYRQTLGQGPEFLTYFQNEAQLEKSRLLSDRFSAERPKGSFSTLEIQRTEQGDSAMYLCASSLSDDTQYFGPGTRLTVL.

The V call is TRBV3-1 (or the pseudogene TRBV3-2), the J call TRBJ2-1, with 14 bases aligning to TRBD2. Germline CDR1 LGHDT, CDR2 YNNKEL (reference sequence). Unmatched junction bases numbered 9, after V lost 5 bases and J lost 9 bases. This CDR3 comprises 16 residues. The CDR3 DNA is TGTGCCAGCAGCAGAGTGACTAGCGGGGGGGCCGTTGAGCAGTTCTTC. It is translated as CASSRVTSGGAVEQFF.

The rearrangement joins TRBV6-5 to TRBJ2-2; unclear D gene. Germline CDR1 MNHEY, CDR2 SVGAGI. The CDR3 is made up of 13 amino acids. V lost 4 bases to trimming and J lost 1 base, with 4 bases between them. This chain's CDR3 is CASSLGNTGELFF. In DNA form, the CDR3 reads TGTGCCAGCAGTTTGGGGAACACCGGGGAGCTGTTTTTT.

V gene TRBV2 combines with J gene TRBJ1-1, with 7 bases fitting TRBD1. This CDR3 region has 15 residues. After removal of 6 bases from V and 2 bases from J, the junction contained 9 bases not matched to a gene. Germline CDR1 reads SNHLY; CDR2 reads FYNNEI. CDR3: CASRETGTANTEAFF. The CDR3, as DNA: TGTGCCAGCAGGGAAACCGGGACAGCAAACACTGAAGCTTTCTTT.